This T cell receptor beta chain was sequenced in a study of metastatic and nonmetastatic thyroid tumors. Across the whole study: Comparative analysis of repertoires was undertaken across blood and tumor or nodule tissue obtained from malignant and benign thyroid patients.

Study-wide findings and caveats: TCR beta diversity was reportedly significantly higher in malignant thyroid tumors than benign nodules, in blood and tumor.

The entire patient cohort was treatment-naive prior to thyroid surgery. Study processing details: A distant-metastasis classifier for papillary thyroid cancer was built using CDR3 differences across clinicopathological groups. TCRdb re-called the PCR reads through MiXCR. In this record, the V and J calls reflect TCRdb's handling and not the investigators' own analysis. The table shows just under 60,000 clones, with around 15% occurring only once. Per the germline V gene, CDR1 is ENHRY and CDR2 is SYGVKD. The CDR3 has 16 residues. The V end was cut by 3 bases, the J end by 2 bases, with 14 bases between. This clone has a count of ten or more. The target antigen is unknown.

This TCR was recovered from a male donor with papillary thyroid cancer or a benign thyroid nodule (not recorded which). Some clones in this sample may be carry-over from other donors' samples. Sequences were obtained from blood. The chain carries TRBV10-3 and TRBJ1-5, with D hard to call. The CDR3 DNA reads as TGTGCCATCAGTGAAGTTCGAGGGAGCGGCAATCAGCCCCAGCATTTT. This sequence encodes CAISEVRGSGNQPQHF.